The entry that follows covers one T cell receptor (beta chain) sequence. This clonotype has at least ten counts. Its antigen remains undetermined. The record has no base qualities; no much larger clone is one base away. The sample comes from a study of breast tumors, draining lymph nodes, adjacent tissues (TCRdb year 2016). Notes on the research overall: TCR beta repertoires were compared across tumor, adjacent nontumor tissue and axillary lymph nodes obtained from breast cancer patients. The study aimed to assess the relationships and possible T-cell exchange between tumor, surrounding tissue and draining lymph node repertoires in human breast cancer.

The sample was run on an Illumina HiSeq 2000. Multiplex PCR amplification was used to build the TCR beta chain libraries. High-throughput sequencing was used to analyze the amplified TCR beta chain products. TCRdb itself trimmed the public reads at Q25 with fastp, ran MiXCR and retained productive beta chains. Each record represents a unique CDR3 protein, reported with the most common genes and DNA among its rows. A total of 250,000 or so distinct CDR3 sequences appear in this sample, under 35% of them only once. In total, the top ten clones hold more than 1% of the sample. The CDR3 runs 15 residues from the cysteine to the phenylalanine. This entry keeps only the CDR3 DNA: 45 bases, framed from base 1. CDR1 and CDR2 are read off the germline V gene as SGHAT and FQNNGV. V and J are truncated by 4 bases and 6 bases respectively, leaving an intervening sequence of 19 bases. The lymph node samples were taken from the axillary draining lymph nodes of breast cancer patients.

Results and caveats for the whole study, not just this receptor: The data were considered consistent with most tumor T cells being derived from the lymph node and subsequently expanding within tumor tissue. Tumor and nontumor tissue repertoires were significantly more similar in luminal-like than in basal-like breast cancer. Tumor T-cell repertoires showed less diversity than lymph node repertoires and more diversity than nontumor tissue repertoires, and tumor T-cell repertoires showed preferential V and J gene usage. The conclusion that tumor T cells originate in lymph nodes was framed as consistent with a hypothesis rather than directly demonstrated.

The V and J segments used are TRBV11-2 and TRBJ2-7; TRBD2 is perhaps the D gene, given 6 matching bases. This receptor was obtained from a female donor with breast cancer. Some clones in this sample may be carry-over from other donors' samples. Sequenced input: axillary lymph node tissue. The CDR3: CASSSPGGKGVEQYF. The DNA sequence reads TGTGCCAGCAGCTCCCCCGGCGGGAAAGGTGTCGAGCAGTACTTC.